This T cell receptor (beta chain) was sequenced in a study of T-cell memory formation after mild COVID-19. Study-wide background: The two donors had largely donor-specific TCR clusters.

This clonotype turned up a few times. Its antigen is as yet unknown. TCRdb ran MiXCR on the 5' RACE reads and lists one entry per CDR3 protein. Altogether 350,000 to 400,000 distinct CDR3 sequences are present, approximately 15% being singletons, with the ten largest covering around 22%. This CDR3 comprises 18 residues. Trimming cost V 3 bases and J 1 base, with 19 bases left between them. Germline V CDR1 and CDR2: MNHEY, SMNVEV (reference sequence). The study's findings and limits: That cross-reactive memory joined was suggested by some responding clones appearing in pre-infection memory. Second-wave clones with a day 37 peak had unconfirmed SARS-CoV-2 specificity. CD4+ contracting clones were found mainly in CM and EM, and CD8+ ones in EMRA.

This TCR derives from a man aged 18 to 29 who had mild COVID-19 (a few samples of this study predate the infection). Cell type and time point are not known. The sequenced sample was PBMCs or a T cell subset sorted from them (not recorded which). The gene calls are TRBV27 and TRBJ1-5; D is ambiguous. Written as DNA, the CDR3 is TGTGCCAGCAGTTTGGCGCTAAGGGAGGTCAGGAGCAATCAGCCCCAGCATTTT. Its translation is CASSLALREVRSNQPQHF.